The 6 T cell receptor beta chains below come from one sample, sequenced in a study of human versus mouse CDR3 diversity and MHC coevolution. Measured with immunoSEQ multiplex PCR; TCRdb has only the in-frame clones, and not every one. The sample has tens of thousands of clones, roughly 93% seen once. Specimen: naive CD4+ T cells from blood. This sample's subset: CD45RO-negative CD62L-positive naive CD4 T cells. The receptor set was obtained from a person in their sixties or seventies in good health.

The genes are TRBV6-4 and TRBJ1-2, with 8 nucleotides matching TRBD1. The CDR3 covers 15 residues. Germline loops: CDR1 MRHNA, CDR2 SNTAGT. The junction had 14 bases not matched to a gene; V was cut back by 6 bases and J by 8 bases. The CDR3 protein is CASRASGGPGSGYTF. The CDR3 nucleotides read TGTGCCAGCAGAGCCTCAGGGGGCCCCGGGAGCGGCTACACCTTC.

This clone showed up just once. This chain uses TRBV9 with TRBJ1-1, with 8 positions matching TRBD1. The germline CDR1 and CDR2 sequences are SGDLS and YYNGEE. The CDR3 extends over 18 amino acids. J gave up 0 bases and V 0 bases, and 10 bases lay outside the gene matches. The CDR3, as DNA: TGTGCCAGCAGCGTAGGCCAGGGGGCGGGAAGGATGAACACTGAAGCTTTCTTT. Its translation: CASSVGQGAGRMNTEAFF.

About this clone: One junction end disagrees with the germline gene, perhaps due to a read error. The chain uses TRBV6-5 and TRBJ2-7; the match to TRBD1 covers 8 bases. This CDR3 is built from 14 residues. Looked up from germline, CDR1 is MNHEY and CDR2 is SVGAGI. Here the CDR3 DNA reads TGTGCCAGCAGACCAGGGGGCGGCTCCCACGAGCAGTACTTC. As protein: CASRPGGGSHEQYF.

This clone showed up just a few times. The chain uses TRBV14 and TRBJ1-2, with D possibly being TRBD1 (5 bases). V was cut by 3 bases and J by 2 bases, with 13 bases left in between. The CDR3 contains 15 residues. CDR1 SGHDN and CDR2 FVKESK come from the germline V gene. This CDR3 reads CASSHQQTANYGYTF. The CDR3 DNA reads as TGTGCCAGCAGCCATCAACAGACAGCGAACTATGGCTACACCTTC.

The J gene is TRBJ1-3, the V gene TRBV30; D is unresolved. Per the germline V gene, CDR1 is GTSNPN and CDR2 is SVGIG (reference sequence). This CDR3 has 13 amino acids. Trimming stripped 7 bases from V and 0 bases from J, with 10 bases between. The CDR3 nucleotides are TGTGCCTTAGACACTAGCTCTGGAAACACCATATATTTT. Translating gives CALDTSSGNTIYF.

The chain joins TRBV28 to TRBJ2-6, with 7 bases aligning to TRBD2. With 6 bases clipped from V and 0 bases from J, the junction kept 2 bases outside the gene matches. This CDR3 contains 15 residues. CDR1 MDHEN and CDR2 SYDVKM come from the germline V gene. The CDR3 loop reads CASSSSGSGANVLTF. The CDR3, as DNA: TGTGCCAGCAGCTCTAGCGGCTCTGGGGCCAACGTCCTGACTTTC. Filled out from reference TRBV28 and TRBJ2-6, the complete variable domain reads DVKVTQSSRYLVKRTGEKVFLECVQDMDHENMFWYRQDPGLGLRLIYFSYDVKMKEKGDIPEGYSVSREKKERFSLILESASTNQTSMYLCASSSSGSGANVLTFGAGSRLTVL.